The 17 T cell receptor beta chains in this list originate from one sample, sequenced in a study of cytomegalovirus exposure and HLA in healthy donors. The PCR had 60 Vbeta and 13 Jbeta primers. TCRdb keeps only in-frame clones here, not all; method: immunoSEQ multiplex PCR. In the table there are around 140,000 clones, around 65% of which are singletons. The material sequenced was PBMCs. The receptor source for this set is a male donor in good health and CMV-seronegative.

This clone appeared a single time. This rearrangement joins TRBV15 to TRBJ2-1; TRBD2 might be the D (5 bases). V lost 3 bases, J lost 3 bases, and 9 bases lay in between. Germline V CDR1 and CDR2: LNHNV, YYDKDF (reference sequence). This CDR3 is built from 14 residues. In DNA form, the CDR3 reads TGTGCCACCAGCAGTGGAGGAAACTACAATGAGCAGTTCTTC. It encodes CATSSGGNYNEQFF.

This clone was seen a few times. The rearrangement joins TRBV28 to TRBJ2-7; 9 positions match TRBD1. The V segment lost 2 bases and the J segment 0 bases; nucleotides outside the gene matches: 5. Germline V gene lookup returns CDR1 MDHEN and CDR2 SYDVKM. The length of the CDR3 is 16 residues. The DNA for the CDR3 is TGTGCCAGCAGTTTACCGGGACAGGGTGTCTCCTACGAGCAGTACTTC. Translated: CASSLPGQGVSYEQYF. The variable domain in full, completed from reference TRBV28 and TRBJ2-7, reads DVKVTQSSRYLVKRTGEKVFLECVQDMDHENMFWYRQDPGLGLRLIYFSYDVKMKEKGDIPEGYSVSREKKERFSLILESASTNQTSMYLCASSLPGQGVSYEQYFGPGTRLTVT.

This clone has only a few counts. The CDR3 coding sequence is TGTGCCAGCAGCTTGGATGCGGGGGCTGGGGCCGGGGAGCTGTTTTTT. Translation gives CASSLDAGAGAGELFF. This chain uses TRBV5-4 with TRBJ2-2; tentatively, D is TRBD2 (7 bases). The CDR3 consists of 16 residues. Looked up from germline, CDR1 is SGHNT and CDR2 is YYREEE (reference sequence). Trimming took 0 bases from V and 6 from J, leaving 15 bases between them.

On this clone: Other nucleotide sequences in the sample specify the same CDR3. The J gene is TRBJ1-1, the V gene TRBV5-1; D not certain. This CDR3 region has 14 residues. Looked up from germline, CDR1 is SGHRS and CDR2 is YFSETQ. V was cut by 0 bases and J by 0 bases, with 6 bases left in between. The DNA of the CDR3 is TGCGCCAGCAGCTTGGGGGAGGTGAACACTGAAGCTTTCTTT. As protein: CASSLGEVNTEAFF.

The J gene is TRBJ1-3, the V gene TRBV9; D uncertain. The V end was cut by 0 bases, the J end by 0 bases, with 13 bases between. Germline CDR1 and CDR2: SGDLS and YYNGEE. CDR3 length: 17 residues. The CDR3 region is CASSVGVTGSSGNTIYF. CDR3 bases: TGTGCCAGCAGCGTAGGGGTCACGGGAAGCTCTGGAAACACCATATATTTT. Drawing the rest from reference TRBV9 and TRBJ1-3, the complete variable domain is DSGVTQTPKHLITATGQRVTLRCSPRSGDLSVYWYQQSLDQGLQFLIQYYNGEERAKGNILERFSAQQFPDLHSELNLSSLELGDSALYFCASSVGVTGSSGNTIYFGEGSWLTVV.

This chain uses TRBV6-1 with TRBJ1-2; D is ambiguous. Trimming cost V 0 bases and J 4 bases, with 12 bases left between them. CDR3 length: 15 residues. Looked up from germline, CDR1 is MNHNS and CDR2 is SASEGT. The CDR3 reads CASSEAARPSYGYTF. The CDR3 DNA reads TGTGCCAGCAGTGAAGCCGCCAGGCCGTCCTATGGCTACACCTTC.

This chain joins TRBV10-1 and TRBJ2-1; possible D gene TRBD1, 7 bases. There are 13 residues in the CDR3. Trimming left V 10 bases short and J 6 bases short, with 16 bases between. CDR1 WNHNN and CDR2 SYGVQD come from the germline V gene (reference sequence). CDR3: CATARGVGNEQFF. CDR3 nucleotide sequence: TGCGCCACAGCCAGGGGGGTGGGCAATGAGCAGTTCTTC.

The CDR3 nucleotides read TGTGCCAGCTCACCACGCCCAGGGGACACTGAAGCTTTCTTT. It codes for CASSPRPGDTEAFF. V gene TRBV18 combines with J gene TRBJ1-1; D may be TRBD1 (6 bases). Trimming pared 1 base from V and 3 bases from J, leaving 9 bases between. CDR3 length: 14 amino acids. Germline V gene lookup returns CDR1 KGHSH and CDR2 LQKENI. Looking up the rest from reference TRBV18 and TRBJ1-1 gives the full variable domain: NAGVMQNPRHLVRRRGQEARLRCSPMKGHSHVYWYRQLPEEGLKFMVYLQKENIIDESGMPKERFSAEFPKEGPSILRIQQVVRGDSAAYFCASSPRPGDTEAFFGQGTRLTVV.

The CDR3 loop reads CASSQERPKPNEQFF. For the CDR3, the DNA is TGCGCCAGCAGCCAAGAACGCCCCAAGCCGAATGAGCAGTTCTTC. The chain combines TRBV4-1 with TRBJ2-1; D not certain. Germline lookup yields CDR1 MGHRA and CDR2 YSYEKL. V was shortened by 0 bases and J by 7 bases, with 13 bases between the two germline ends. CDR3 length: 15 amino acids.

In this sample, this clone turned up a few times. The rearrangement links TRBV7-2 to TRBJ2-1; the match to TRBD2 covers 13 bases. Germline CDR1 SGHTA, CDR2 FQGNSA. The CDR3 is 19 residues long. The ends lost 5 bases at V and 6 bases at J; junction bases unmatched: 16. Here the CDR3 reads CASSPGTLPTSGGANEQFF. The CDR3 DNA reads TGTGCCAGCAGCCCCGGGACCTTACCAACTAGCGGGGGGGCCAATGAGCAGTTCTTC.

The V and J genes are TRBV19 and TRBJ2-6; a weak D match, TRBD1 (5 bases). The CDR3 contains 18 residues. Germline CDR1 is LNHDA and CDR2 is SQIVND (reference sequence). Trimming cost V 1 base and J 0 bases, with 13 bases left between them. CDR3 coding DNA: TGTGCCAGTAGTATAGGGGCAGGGATTCGCTCTGGGGCCAACGTCCTGACTTTC. Its translation is CASSIGAGIRSGANVLTF.

The chain has TRBV28 and TRBJ2-7, with 8 nucleotides matching TRBD1. Germline trimming cut 6 bases from V and 1 base from J; bases unmatched to any gene: 5. The germline gives CDR1 MDHEN, CDR2 SYDVKM. The CDR3 has 14 amino acids. CDR3 loop: CASRRDRPSYEQYF. The CDR3 DNA follows: TGTGCCAGCAGACGGGACAGGCCGTCCTACGAGCAGTACTTC.

The sample holds a few counts of this clone. The chain employs TRBV6-1 and TRBJ2-5, with TRBD1 matching over 7 bases. The CDR3 runs to 14 residues. The V and J ends lost 8 bases and 2 bases, in that order; junction bases with no gene match: 8. The germline V gene has CDR1 MNHNS and CDR2 SASEGT. The CDR3 region has the DNA TGTGCCAGCCAAACCGGACAGGCGCAAGAGACCCAGTACTTC. It encodes CASQTGQAQETQYF.

J is TRBJ2-1 and V is TRBV4-3; no clear D gene. V gave up 0 bases and J gave up 10 bases, with 4 bases separating them. CDR1 and CDR2 from the germline V gene are LGHNA and YSLEER. The CDR3 runs 11 residues. CDR3: CASSQDMEQFF. The DNA for the CDR3 is TGCGCCAGCAGCCAAGACATGGAGCAGTTCTTC.

The genes are TRBV2 and TRBJ1-4, with unresolved D. Germline CDR1 is SNHLY and CDR2 is FYNNEI. The CDR3 length is 15 residues. Trimming stripped 3 bases from V and 4 bases from J, with 12 bases between. The CDR3 DNA reads TGTGCCAGCAGTGATGCGCACAGCCGTAATGAAAAACTGTTTTTT. The encoded protein is CASSDAHSRNEKLFF.

The chain employs TRBV5-1 and TRBJ2-6, with D possibly matching TRBD2 (6 bases). The germline gives CDR1 SGHRS, CDR2 YFSETQ. The CDR3 spans 15 residues. V lost 3 bases and J lost 1, with 8 bases in between. This chain's CDR3 is CASSYGLSGANVLTF. The DNA for the CDR3 is TGCGCCAGCAGCTACGGACTATCTGGGGCCAACGTCCTGACTTTC.

The chain has TRBV29-1 and TRBJ2-1; 7 bases are a match to TRBD1. CDR3 length: 13 amino acids. J lost 7 bases, V lost 5 bases, and 8 bases had no gene match. CDR1 SQVTM and CDR2 ANQGSEA come from the germline V gene. In DNA form, the CDR3 reads TGCAGCGTTCGACAGGGTTCGGGGAATGAGCAGTTCTTC. Translating gives CSVRQGSGNEQFF.